This is a list of T cell receptor beta chains from one sample in a study of T-cell memory formation after mild COVID-19. Via MiXCR, TCRdb re-called the 5' RACE reads, giving one row per CDR3 protein. The sample has roughly 200,000 distinct CDR3 sequences, approximately 20% seen once. Sample: PBMCs or a T cell subset sorted from them (not recorded which). The receptors come from an adult woman who had mild COVID-19 (a few samples of this study predate the infection). Cell type and time point are not known. The CDR3 runs from the conserved cysteine through the conserved F or W. The order of the fields is V gene, J gene, clone size, D gene, CDR3 DNA, CDR3 protein. A D gene is named only where the DNA matches it firmly. The listing skips clone size in some rows; elsewhere it reads once, few, many or a size class.

V gene: TRBV4-3; J gene: TRBJ2-5; clone size: .; D gene: TRBD2; CDR3 DNA: TGCGCCAGCAGCCTCGGCGGGGGACTAGCGGTGTACCAAGAGACCCAGTACTTC; CDR3 protein: CASSLGGGLAVYQETQYF
V gene: TRBV7-6; J gene: TRBJ2-7; clone size: many; D gene: TRBD1; CDR3 DNA: TGTGCCAGCAGCTTAGGGGGACAGGCGTCCTACGAGCAGTACTTC; CDR3 protein: CASSLGGQASYEQYF
V gene: TRBV6-2/TRBV6-3; J gene: TRBJ2-7; clone size: .; D gene: .; CDR3 DNA: TGTGCCAGCAGGGCTTCAGGGAAATCCTACGAGCAGTACTTC; CDR3 protein: CASRASGKSYEQYF
V gene: TRBV10-3; J gene: TRBJ2-1; clone size: few; D gene: TRBD2; CDR3 DNA: TGTGCCATCAGTGAGTCGCGGGGGTCTAGCTCCTACAATGAGCAGTTCTTC; CDR3 protein: CAISESRGSSSYNEQFF
V gene: TRBV6-1; J gene: TRBJ1-2; clone size: few; D gene: TRBD1; CDR3 DNA: TGTGCCAGCAGTGGACAGGGGACAATCAACTATGGCTACACCTTC; CDR3 protein: CASSGQGTINYGYTF
V gene: TRBV30; J gene: TRBJ2-1; clone size: .; D gene: .; CDR3 DNA: TGTGCCTGGAGTGTAACTTGGGGTGAGCAGTTCTTC; CDR3 protein: CAWSVTWGEQFF
V gene: TRBV11-2; J gene: TRBJ1-2; clone size: .; D gene: .; CDR3 DNA: TGTGCCAGCAGCCCCCGGTGGAGCCTGGATGGCTACACCTTC; CDR3 protein: CASSPRWSLDGYTF
V gene: TRBV11-3; J gene: TRBJ1-2; clone size: few; D gene: TRBD1; CDR3 DNA: TGTGCCAGCAGCCCAGGTACAGGGGCCAGCTATGGCTACACCTTC; CDR3 protein: CASSPGTGASYGYTF
V gene: TRBV7-8; J gene: TRBJ2-1; clone size: .; D gene: .; CDR3 DNA: TGTGCCAGCAGCTTAGAGACATACTACAATGAGCAGTTCTTC; CDR3 protein: CASSLETYYNEQFF
V gene: TRBV6-5; J gene: TRBJ2-7; clone size: few; D gene: .; CDR3 DNA: TGTGCCAGCAGTTACTCGCCTTTCCGGGCGCCACTTAGCTCCTACGAGCAGTACTTC; CDR3 protein: CASSYSPFRAPLSSYEQYF
V gene: TRBV3-1; J gene: TRBJ1-2; clone size: .; D gene: .; CDR3 DNA: TGTGCCAGCAGCCGGAGTAATATCTATGGCTACACCTTC; CDR3 protein: CASSRSNIYGYTF
V gene: TRBV18; J gene: TRBJ2-1; clone size: .; D gene: TRBD2; CDR3 DNA: TGTGCCAGCTCACCAATCTGGAGCGGGGGCGACGCCTACAATGAGCAGTTCTTC; CDR3 protein: CASSPIWSGGDAYNEQFF
V gene: TRBV25-1; J gene: TRBJ2-5; clone size: .; D gene: TRBD1; CDR3 DNA: TGTGCCAGCAGTGAAAACAGGGGGCTGGAGACCCAGTACTTC; CDR3 protein: CASSENRGLETQYF
V gene: TRBV15; J gene: TRBJ2-1; clone size: few; D gene: .; CDR3 DNA: TGTGCCACCAGCAGAGGGTCCCCGACACCCAGGAATGAGCAGTTCTTC; CDR3 protein: CATSRGSPTPRNEQFF
V gene: TRBV20-1; J gene: TRBJ2-1; clone size: many; D gene: .; CDR3 DNA: TGCAGTGCTTCCGGGACACTTTACAATGAGCAGTTCTTC; CDR3 protein: CSASGTLYNEQFF
V gene: TRBV10-2; J gene: TRBJ2-7; clone size: .; D gene: .; CDR3 DNA: TGCGCCAGCAGTCCGGAAAGGACATGGGGTTACGAGCAGTACTTC; CDR3 protein: CASSPERTWGYEQYF
V gene: TRBV12-3/TRBV12-4; J gene: TRBJ1-5; clone size: .; D gene: .; CDR3 DNA: TGTGCCAGCAGTTTTGTAGGGTCCCATCAGCCCCAGCATTTT; CDR3 protein: CASSFVGSHQPQHF
V gene: TRBV5-1; J gene: TRBJ2-3; clone size: few; D gene: TRBD2; CDR3 DNA: TGCGCCAGCAGCGCCAGGACTAGCGGGGCGACAGATACGCAGTATTTT; CDR3 protein: CASSARTSGATDTQYF
V gene: TRBV4-1; J gene: TRBJ1-1; clone size: .; D gene: .; CDR3 DNA: TGCGCCAGCAGCCAAAAGATCCGCACCTCGAACACTGAAGCTTTCTTT; CDR3 protein: CASSQKIRTSNTEAFF
V gene: TRBV24-1; J gene: TRBJ1-1; clone size: many; D gene: TRBD1; CDR3 DNA: TGTGCCACCAGTGTCGGACAGGGCGCGGGGAACACTGAAGCTTTCTTT; CDR3 protein: CATSVGQGAGNTEAFF
V gene: TRBV3-1; J gene: TRBJ2-7; clone size: .; D gene: .; CDR3 DNA: TGTGCCAGCAGCCAAGGAACAGAACCCTACGAGCAGTACTTC; CDR3 protein: CASSQGTEPYEQYF
V gene: TRBV12-3/TRBV12-4; J gene: TRBJ1-3; clone size: .; D gene: .; CDR3 DNA: TGTGCCAGCTCCAGGGTAACTGACACCATATATTTT; CDR3 protein: CASSRVTDTIYF
V gene: TRBV27; J gene: TRBJ1-5; clone size: many; D gene: .; CDR3 DNA: TGTGCCAGCAGTTTATCGGTGCCTCGGTATCAGCCCCAGCATTTT; CDR3 protein: CASSLSVPRYQPQHF
V gene: TRBV9; J gene: TRBJ2-1; clone size: few; D gene: .; CDR3 DNA: TGTGCCAGCAGTGCGACAGGGAGGAACCACAATGAGCAGTTCTTC; CDR3 protein: CASSATGRNHNEQFF
V gene: TRBV29-1; J gene: TRBJ2-5; clone size: .; D gene: TRBD2; CDR3 DNA: TGCAGCAGCGGGGAAGGAGAGACCCAGTACTTC; CDR3 protein: CSSGEGETQYF
V gene: TRBV3-1; J gene: TRBJ1-2; clone size: .; D gene: .; CDR3 DNA: TGTGCCAGCAGCCATTATGGGCAGGGGAGTGGCTACACCTTC; CDR3 protein: CASSHYGQGSGYTF
V gene: TRBV29-1; J gene: TRBJ1-1; clone size: few; D gene: TRBD1; CDR3 DNA: TGCAGCGGTTCAGGGGGGGACATGAACACTGAAGCTTTCTTT; CDR3 protein: CSGSGGDMNTEAFF
V gene: TRBV27; J gene: TRBJ2-5; clone size: many; D gene: .; CDR3 DNA: TGTGCCAGCAGTTTATGGGTCGGCCAAGAGACCCAGTACTTC; CDR3 protein: CASSLWVGQETQYF
V gene: TRBV12-3/TRBV12-4; J gene: TRBJ2-7; clone size: .; D gene: .; CDR3 DNA: TGTGCCAGCAGTCTGTCGCTTATACAGAGCTACGAGCAGTACTTC; CDR3 protein: CASSLSLIQSYEQYF
V gene: TRBV7-2; J gene: TRBJ1-1; clone size: .; D gene: TRBD1; CDR3 DNA: TGTGCCAGCAGCTTAACTGCAGGGGGATTGGTCACTGAAGCTTTCTTT; CDR3 protein: CASSLTAGGLVTEAFF
V gene: TRBV12-3/TRBV12-4; J gene: TRBJ2-2; clone size: .; D gene: TRBD2; CDR3 DNA: TGTGCCAGCAGTCTAGCGGAGATAAACACCGGGGAGCTGTTTTTT; CDR3 protein: CASSLAEINTGELFF
V gene: TRBV19; J gene: TRBJ1-5; clone size: few; D gene: TRBD1; CDR3 DNA: TGTGCCAGTAGTAATCAGGGGGCTACCTATAGCAATCAGCCCCAGCATTTT; CDR3 protein: CASSNQGATYSNQPQHF
V gene: TRBV9; J gene: TRBJ2-3; clone size: few; D gene: .; CDR3 DNA: TGTGCCAGCAGCGTAGAGGGGGGCACAGATACGCAGTATTTT; CDR3 protein: CASSVEGGTDTQYF
V gene: TRBV7-2; J gene: TRBJ2-2; clone size: .; D gene: .; CDR3 DNA: TGTGCCAGCAGCTTAGGGGCGACTCTAACCGGGGAGCTGTTTTTT; CDR3 protein: CASSLGATLTGELFF
V gene: TRBV2; J gene: TRBJ1-5; clone size: few; D gene: TRBD1; CDR3 DNA: TGTGCCAGCAGTGGGGGACAGGGGACACAGCCCCAGCATTTT; CDR3 protein: CASSGGQGTQPQHF
V gene: TRBV7-8; J gene: TRBJ2-5; clone size: .; D gene: .; CDR3 DNA: TGTGCCAGCAGCCCGGGGACTTTTCCCCAAGAGACCCAGTACTTC; CDR3 protein: CASSPGTFPQETQYF
V gene: TRBV2; J gene: TRBJ1-1; clone size: .; D gene: .; CDR3 DNA: TGTGCCAGCAGTGAAGAGAAGGGCCCAACTGAAGCTTTCTTT; CDR3 protein: CASSEEKGPTEAFF
V gene: TRBV13; J gene: TRBJ2-1; clone size: .; D gene: .; CDR3 DNA: TGTGCCAGCAGCTCATCGCCGTCTAGCGATGAGCAGTTCTTC; CDR3 protein: CASSSSPSSDEQFF
V gene: TRBV2; J gene: TRBJ1-4; clone size: few; D gene: TRBD1; CDR3 DNA: TGTGCCAGCAGCATCGCGCCCTTTGAGGGGACAGGGGGCACCACTAATGAAAAACTGTTTTTT; CDR3 protein: CASSIAPFEGTGGTTNEKLFF
V gene: TRBV3-1; J gene: TRBJ1-1; clone size: .; D gene: .; CDR3 DNA: TGTGCCAGCAGCCAAGACGGGCGGTTTGCCACTGAAGCTTTCTTT; CDR3 protein: CASSQDGRFATEAFF
V gene: TRBV24-1; J gene: TRBJ2-3; clone size: .; D gene: .; CDR3 DNA: TGTGCCACCAGTGATTTTGGACAGAGCACAGATACGCAGTATTTT; CDR3 protein: CATSDFGQSTDTQYF